These 31 T cell receptor beta chains were all obtained from the same sample, sequenced in a study of T cell repertoires in cytomegalovirus infection. TCRdb re-analysed the reads in MiXCR, keeping a single row per CDR3 protein. Of roughly 720,000 distinct CDR3 sequences in the sample, about 40% were seen once. The sequenced sample consisted of PBMCs. Source of these receptors: a human donor in good health (CMV status not recorded). Some clones in this sample may be carry-over from other donors' samples.

Comments on this clonotype: Mismatch with germline at one junction end may stem from a read error. The J gene is TRBJ2-3, the V gene TRBV19; 8 nucleotides align to TRBD1. Per the germline V gene, CDR1 is LNHDA and CDR2 is SQIVND (reference sequence). The CDR3 contains 15 residues. CDR3: CDSNQYGTGSDTQYF. For the CDR3, the DNA is TGTGACAGTAACCAGTACGGGACAGGTTCAGATACGCAGTATTTT. Full variable domain (rest looked up from reference TRBV19 and TRBJ2-3): DGGITQSPKYLFRKEGQNVTLSCEQNLNHDAMYWYRQDPGQGLRLIYYSQIVNDFQKGDIAEGYSVSREKKESFPLTVTSAQKNPTAFYLCDSNQYGTGSDTQYFGPGTRLTVL.

The rearrangement links TRBV28 to TRBJ2-1; TRBD1 agrees at 9 bases. Per the germline V gene, CDR1 is MDHEN and CDR2 is SYDVKM. With V trimmed by 8 bases and J by 3 bases, 5 bases remained unmatched. This CDR3 region has 14 residues. CDR3 sequence (DNA): TGTGCCAGCGGCCGACAGGGGGGCTACAATGAGCAGTTCTTC. Protein: CASGRQGGYNEQFF.

This clonotype was detected many times. The chain joins TRBV27 to TRBJ1-6; 7 bases are shared with TRBD1. Per the germline V gene, CDR1 is MNHEY and CDR2 is SMNVEV (reference sequence). There are 13 residues in the CDR3. After removal of 3 bases from V and 12 bases from J, the junction contained 5 bases not matched to a gene. The CDR3, as DNA: TGTGCCAGCAGTTTCGACAGGGTGGGACCCCTCCACTTT. This gives the protein CASSFDRVGPLHF.

This clonotype has ten or more counts. The chain carries TRBV11-1 and TRBJ2-1, with TRBD1 identical over 11 bases. Germline CDR1 and CDR2: SGHAT and FQDESV (reference sequence). The trim removed 5 bases at V and 6 bases at J, leaving 12 bases unmatched. CDR3 length equals 17 residues. CDR3 sequence (DNA): TGTGCCAGCAGCCAGGGCCCGGGACAGGGGGGCTCCAATGAGCAGTTCTTC. It translates to CASSQGPGQGGSNEQFF.

This clonotype was counted at least ten times. The V gene is TRBV7-8, the J gene TRBJ1-2, with D possibly TRBD1 on 5 matching bases. The CDR3 contains 17 residues. The V gene's germline CDR1 is SGHVS and CDR2 FQNEAQ. V lost 2 bases and J 0 bases, leaving 16 bases between the germline ends. CDR3 protein: CASSLTRLQAANYGYTF. CDR3 DNA sequence: TGTGCCAGCAGCTTAACACGCCTACAGGCCGCTAACTATGGCTACACCTTC.

This sequence joins TRBV28 and TRBJ2-7; D is undetermined. The CDR3 spans 12 residues. Trimming shortened V by 6 bases and J by 3 bases, and 9 bases separated the two germline ends. The germline CDR1 and CDR2 sequences are MDHEN and SYDVKM. The CDR3 region has the DNA TGTGCCAGCAGCCTCCCCCTCTACGAGCAGTACTTC. The encoded protein is CASSLPLYEQYF.

The V call is TRBV7-2, the J call TRBJ2-3, with no clear D. The V gene's germline CDR1 is SGHTA and CDR2 FQGNSA. This CDR3 spans 15 amino acids. The V gene lost 5 bases and the J gene lost 8 bases, with 20 bases spanning the gap. CDR3 protein: CASSPKAPGTGTQYF. The CDR3 DNA is TGTGCCAGCAGCCCAAAGGCCCCCGGCACGGGTACGCAGTATTTT.

This chain joins TRBV6-2 or TRBV6-3 and TRBJ2-1, with 8 bases identical to TRBD1. With 8 bases clipped from V and 7 bases from J, the junction kept 16 bases outside the gene matches. The CDR3 consists of 16 residues. Germline V gene data show CDR1 as MNHEY and CDR2 as SVGEGT. CDR3 coding DNA: TGTGCCAGCTTAAAACTCAGGGGGCTTGGTCGGAATGAGCAGTTCTTC. Its protein is CASLKLRGLGRNEQFF.

This clonotype has just a few counts. The rearrangement uses TRBV7-8 and TRBJ1-1; perhaps TRBD1 as D (6 bases). Germline V gene lookup returns CDR1 SGHVS and CDR2 FQNEAQ. There are 14 residues in the CDR3. V was shortened by 5 bases and J by 5 bases, with 15 bases between the two germline ends. The CDR3: CASSDYRDGTEAFF. The CDR3 nucleotides are TGTGCCAGCAGCGATTACAGGGATGGGACTGAAGCTTTCTTT.

This sequence joins TRBV20-1 and TRBJ1-1; 8 nucleotides line up with TRBD1. J gave up 6 bases and V 3 bases, and 6 bases lay outside the gene matches. The CDR3 covers 13 residues. Germline V CDR1 and CDR2: DFQATT, SNEGSKA (reference sequence). Written as DNA, the CDR3 is TGCAGTGCTAGTTCTCAGGGGGCGTCTGAAGCTTTCTTT. The encoded protein is CSASSQGASEAFF.

The CDR3 bases are TGTGCCAGCAGCGCCAGGGACCGACCCTACGAGCAGTACTTC. Its protein is CASSARDRPYEQYF. This chain uses TRBV11-2 with TRBJ2-7; D is tentatively TRBD1 or TRBD2 (5 bases each). The V gene's germline CDR1 is SGHAT and CDR2 FQNNGV. The CDR3 is made up of 14 amino acids. Deletions cut 5 bases from V and 2 bases from J, with 13 bases between.

A few counts support this clonotype. The chain carries TRBV19 and TRBJ1-4; 8 positions match TRBD1. The V segment lost 5 bases and the J segment 7 bases; nucleotides outside the gene matches: 9. This CDR3 has 15 amino acids. Germline CDR1 reads LNHDA; CDR2 reads SQIVND (reference sequence). CDR3 sequence (DNA): TGTGCCAGTAGTCCGGAGGACAGGGTCGGTGAAAAACTGTTTTTT. Translated, it gives CASSPEDRVGEKLFF.

A remark on this clonotype: A read error may produce the germline difference seen at one junction end. This rearrangement joins TRBV7-2 to TRBJ2-5; 8 bases fit TRBD2. CDR1 SGHTA and CDR2 FQGNSA come from the germline V gene. CDR3 length: 12 residues. In DNA form, the CDR3 reads TGTGCCAGCAGCTCCAGTAGCGGGGCGGAGGACTTC. It encodes CASSSSSGAEDF.

CDR3 DNA: TGTGCCAGCAGTTTCCGGGACACTGGGGCCAACGTCCTGACTTTC. It yields the protein CASSFRDTGANVLTF. This chain connects TRBV27 to TRBJ2-6; D perhaps matches TRBD1 (6 bases). V gave up 3 bases and J gave up 2 bases, with 8 bases separating them. CDR1 is MNHEY, CDR2 SMNVEV, per germline (reference sequence). CDR3 length: 15 residues.

The genes are TRBV12-3 or TRBV12-4 and TRBJ2-4, with a weak D call TRBD2 (5 bases). Trimming shortened V by 6 bases and J by 2 bases, and 20 bases separated the two germline ends. The CDR3 runs to 17 residues. The CDR3 DNA follows: TGTGCCAGCAGCTTTCTCCTAGGAGGTCTTTCCAAAAACATTCAGTACTTC. This translates into CASSFLLGGLSKNIQYF.

This clonotype was observed a handful of times. This chain joins TRBV19 and TRBJ2-1, with 11 nucleotides matching TRBD2. V lost 6 bases to trimming and J lost 0 bases; unmatched junction nucleotides: 7. The CDR3 sequence is 17 residues long. Germline V gene data show CDR1 as LNHDA and CDR2 as SQIVND (reference sequence). CDR3 coding DNA: TGTGCCAGTAGCTCGCCCGGGACTAGCGGCTCCTACAATGAGCAGTTCTTC. Translating gives CASSSPGTSGSYNEQFF.

This clonotype has more than one count but fewer than ten. One end of the junction is discordant with germline, which a read error may explain. This rearrangement joins TRBV4-1 to TRBJ2-2; weak D call: TRBD2 (5 bases). Germline assignment: CDR1 MGHRA and CDR2 YSYEKL. This CDR3 region has 15 residues. CDR3 loop: CASSPSDSNTGELFF. In nucleotides, the CDR3 is TGTGCCAGCAGCCCCTCGGACTCGAACACCGGGGAGCTGTTTTTT.

For the CDR3, the DNA is TGTGCCAGCAGCTTAGCCGCGACTAGCGGGAGGGCTTGGGAGCAGTACTTC. Translation gives CASSLAATSGRAWEQYF. V gene TRBV7-2 combines with J gene TRBJ2-7, with 14 positions matching TRBD2. After removal of 0 bases from V and 7 bases from J, the junction contained 8 bases not matched to a gene. Germline loops: CDR1 SGHTA, CDR2 FQGNSA. This CDR3 has 17 residues.

This chain connects TRBV28 to TRBJ1-2, with D hard to call. Trimming removed 6 bases at V and 6 bases at J, with 17 bases between. The length of the CDR3 is 14 residues. Germline CDR1 reads MDHEN; CDR2 reads SYDVKM. CDR3 sequence: CASSLWATDDGYTF. The CDR3 bases are TGTGCCAGCAGCCTTTGGGCCACAGACGATGGCTACACCTTC.

The chain uses TRBV20-1 and TRBJ2-1; no clear D. This CDR3 has 14 amino acids. CDR1 and CDR2 (germline): DFQATT, SNEGSKA (reference sequence). V lost 5 bases to trimming and J lost 0 bases, with 11 bases between them. The CDR3 sequence is CSAPSYSSYNEQFF. The CDR3 DNA reads as TGCAGTGCTCCCTCGTATAGCTCCTACAATGAGCAGTTCTTC.

With regard to this clonotype: The CDR3 does not close with the conserved phenylalanine or tryptophan, likely indicating a read error. This chain uses TRBV5-1 with TRBJ2-3; the D gene is possibly TRBD2 (5 bases). V lost 3 bases, J lost 0 bases, and 8 bases lay in between. CDR3 length: 14 residues. From germline, CDR1 is SGHRS and CDR2 YFSETQ. The DNA for the CDR3 is TGCGCCAGCAGCTCCGGGGATAGCACAGATACGCAGTATTGT. This translates into CASSSGDSTDTQYC.

This clonotype was found a few times. The chain employs TRBV14 and TRBJ2-1, with 8 bases identical to TRBD2. Per germline, CDR1 SGHDN and CDR2 FVKESK. Trimming cost V 4 bases and J 0 bases; bases outside gene matches: 8. The CDR3 covers 17 residues. This CDR3 is CASSPYIAGSSYNEQFF. The CDR3 nucleotides are TGTGCCAGCAGCCCTTACATAGCGGGGAGCTCCTACAATGAGCAGTTCTTC. Drawing the rest from reference TRBV14 and TRBJ2-1, the complete variable domain is EAGVTQFPSHSVIEKGQTVTLRCDPISGHDNLYWYRRVMGKEIKFLLHFVKESKQDESGMPNNRFLAERTGGTYSTLKVQPAELEDSGVYFCASSPYIAGSSYNEQFFGPGTRLTVL.

As regards this clonotype: The conserved phenylalanine or tryptophan is not found at the CDR3 terminus, so this likely reflects a read error. The chain has TRBV29-1 and TRBJ2-1; the match to TRBD1 covers 8 bases. The CDR3 runs to 13 residues. Per the germline V gene, CDR1 is SQVTM and CDR2 is ANQGSEA. Unmatched junction bases numbered 3, after V lost 4 bases and J lost 4 bases. CDR3 loop: CSVGQGRYNEQFS. CDR3 DNA sequence: TGCAGCGTTGGACAGGGGAGGTACAATGAGCAGTTCTCC.

This CDR3 is CASSLNTGETQYF. CDR3 bases: TGTGCCAGCAGCTTGAACACAGGGGAGACCCAGTACTTC. The chain employs TRBV11-2 and TRBJ2-5, with a possible D match to TRBD1 (6 bases). The CDR3 contains 13 residues. Germline V gives CDR1 SGHAT, CDR2 FQNNGV. The V end lost 3 bases, the J end lost 5 bases, and 10 bases lay between the germline ends.

This clonotype was counted only a few times. V and J are TRBV6-5 and TRBJ1-2, with D possibly being TRBD1 (5 bases). V lost 0 bases to trimming and J lost 4 bases, with 12 bases between them. The CDR3 is 15 residues long. Germline V CDR1 and CDR2: MNHEY, SVGAGI. This CDR3 reads CASSYSVGGVYGYTF. The CDR3 bases are TGTGCCAGCAGTTACTCGGTTGGGGGGGTCTATGGCTACACCTTC.

The V call is TRBV30, the J call TRBJ1-4; D perhaps matches TRBD1 (5 bases). The germline gives CDR1 GTSNPN, CDR2 SVGIG (reference sequence). The ends were cut back, 2 bases at V and 15 bases at J, with 16 bases in the middle. The CDR3 sequence is 12 residues long. This CDR3 is CAWSPTGTKLFF. As DNA, the CDR3 is TGTGCCTGGAGTCCTACCGGGACCAAGTTGTTTTTT.

This clonotype was recorded many times. The chain links TRBV7-6 to TRBJ2-3; the D is unclear. V was trimmed by 5 bases and J by 9 bases, leaving 12 bases between them. CDR3 length: 12 amino acids. In germline, CDR1 is SGHVS, CDR2 FNYEAQ. The CDR3 coding sequence is TGTGCCAGCAGCCCGGTTTCTTGGACGCAGTATTTT. It codes for CASSPVSWTQYF.

This clonotype was found a few times. This chain connects TRBV12-3 or TRBV12-4 to TRBJ1-6; D is possibly TRBD1 (5 bases). The CDR3 sequence is 14 residues long. The ends were cut back, 9 bases at V and 9 bases at J, with 18 bases in the middle. In DNA, the CDR3 is TGTGCCAGTCTCCCCCGGGGCTTTGTTTCACCCCTCCACTTT. This codes for CASLPRGFVSPLHF.

This clonotype was recorded once. Compared with germline, one end of the junction differs, possibly owing to a read error. This chain joins TRBV7-8 and TRBJ2-6, with 8 bases lining up with TRBD2. The CDR3 sequence is 19 residues long. Germline values: CDR1 SGHVS, CDR2 FQNEAQ. CDR3 coding DNA: TGTGCCAGAAGCTTAGGCCTGGGCGGGGGGTTTTCTGGGGCCAACGTCCTGACTTTC. The encoded protein is CARSLGLGGGFSGANVLTF.

This clonotype came up a few times. The V gene is TRBV10-3, the J gene TRBJ1-5; D gene ambiguous. The CDR3 length is 15 residues. Trimming took off 3 bases at V and 7 bases at J, with 16 bases between the two ends. CDR1 is ENHRY and CDR2 is SYGVKD in the germline V gene. CDR3 DNA: TGTGCCATCAGTGAAGAGGAGGGAAGTAGCCAGCCCCAGCATTTT. Translation gives CAISEEEGSSQPQHF.

V and J are TRBV27 and TRBJ2-5; a weak D match, TRBD1 (5 bases). Germline V gives CDR1 MNHEY, CDR2 SMNVEV (reference sequence). V was trimmed by 1 base and J by 7 bases, leaving 7 bases between them. CDR3 length: 12 amino acids. The CDR3 sequence is CASSLFQGTQYF. CDR3 sequence (DNA): TGTGCCAGCAGTTTATTTCAGGGGACCCAGTACTTC.